A single T cell receptor (beta chain) is shown here with its context. Its antigen is not known. This specimen comes from a study of cytomegalovirus exposure and HLA in healthy donors. Overall study: An earlier analysis identified 110 million or so unique TCR beta sequences in about 200 million T cells.

Germline V gene lookup returns CDR1 LGHNA and CDR2 YNFKEQ. V lost 0 bases and J 0 bases, leaving 8 bases between the germline ends. The CDR3 length is 16 residues. General study results and limits: Later analysis associated a missense DCLRE1C variant with TCR beta V- and J-gene trimming. In a later analysis, parvovirus B19, influenza, CMV and Epstein-Barr virus appeared linked to several top co-occurrence clusters. Published work reported that the classifier diagnosed cytomegalovirus status with high specificity and sensitivity.

Amplification used 60 Vbeta primers and 13 Jbeta primers. Repertoires were generated with immunoSEQ multiplex PCR, while TCRdb's copy carries only in-frame clones and drops some. This table has roughly 100,000 clones, roughly 85% appearing once. The gene calls are TRBV4-2 and TRBJ2-2; the D is unclear. This sequence originates from a man between 60 and 75 years old in good health and CMV-seropositive. Sequenced material: PBMCs. DNA for the CDR3: TGTGCCAGCAGCCAAGATTCAGTCGCGAACACCGGGGAGCTGTTTTTT. Its protein is CASSQDSVANTGELFF.